This T cell receptor beta chain comes out of a study of CD8 T cells in ankylosing spondylitis. Whole-study results and caveats: Prior work had noted some motif variants in reactive arthritis blood and synovial fluid. Peripheral blood samples showed relatively rare disease-linked clones, and these clones were CD8+.

This clonotype was recorded many times. Its antigen remains unidentified. TCRdb used MiXCR to reprocess the 5' RACE reads, holding one entry per CDR3 protein. The sample lists roughly 97,000 distinct CDR3 sequences; about 8% were seen once. This sequence was found in a male donor with ankylosing spondylitis or in good health (not recorded which). Sequencing used blood, either unsorted or a sorted T cell fraction (not recorded which).

The CDR3 sequence: CASSQARGQPQHF. CDR3 sequence (DNA): TGCGCCAGCAGCCAGGCCAGGGGACAGCCCCAGCATTTT. The gene calls are TRBV4-3 and TRBJ1-5; D possibly corresponds to TRBD1 (6 bases). The CDR3 is 13 residues long. Looked up from germline, CDR1 is LGHNA and CDR2 is YSLEER. Trimming pared 3 bases from V and 7 bases from J, leaving 10 bases between.